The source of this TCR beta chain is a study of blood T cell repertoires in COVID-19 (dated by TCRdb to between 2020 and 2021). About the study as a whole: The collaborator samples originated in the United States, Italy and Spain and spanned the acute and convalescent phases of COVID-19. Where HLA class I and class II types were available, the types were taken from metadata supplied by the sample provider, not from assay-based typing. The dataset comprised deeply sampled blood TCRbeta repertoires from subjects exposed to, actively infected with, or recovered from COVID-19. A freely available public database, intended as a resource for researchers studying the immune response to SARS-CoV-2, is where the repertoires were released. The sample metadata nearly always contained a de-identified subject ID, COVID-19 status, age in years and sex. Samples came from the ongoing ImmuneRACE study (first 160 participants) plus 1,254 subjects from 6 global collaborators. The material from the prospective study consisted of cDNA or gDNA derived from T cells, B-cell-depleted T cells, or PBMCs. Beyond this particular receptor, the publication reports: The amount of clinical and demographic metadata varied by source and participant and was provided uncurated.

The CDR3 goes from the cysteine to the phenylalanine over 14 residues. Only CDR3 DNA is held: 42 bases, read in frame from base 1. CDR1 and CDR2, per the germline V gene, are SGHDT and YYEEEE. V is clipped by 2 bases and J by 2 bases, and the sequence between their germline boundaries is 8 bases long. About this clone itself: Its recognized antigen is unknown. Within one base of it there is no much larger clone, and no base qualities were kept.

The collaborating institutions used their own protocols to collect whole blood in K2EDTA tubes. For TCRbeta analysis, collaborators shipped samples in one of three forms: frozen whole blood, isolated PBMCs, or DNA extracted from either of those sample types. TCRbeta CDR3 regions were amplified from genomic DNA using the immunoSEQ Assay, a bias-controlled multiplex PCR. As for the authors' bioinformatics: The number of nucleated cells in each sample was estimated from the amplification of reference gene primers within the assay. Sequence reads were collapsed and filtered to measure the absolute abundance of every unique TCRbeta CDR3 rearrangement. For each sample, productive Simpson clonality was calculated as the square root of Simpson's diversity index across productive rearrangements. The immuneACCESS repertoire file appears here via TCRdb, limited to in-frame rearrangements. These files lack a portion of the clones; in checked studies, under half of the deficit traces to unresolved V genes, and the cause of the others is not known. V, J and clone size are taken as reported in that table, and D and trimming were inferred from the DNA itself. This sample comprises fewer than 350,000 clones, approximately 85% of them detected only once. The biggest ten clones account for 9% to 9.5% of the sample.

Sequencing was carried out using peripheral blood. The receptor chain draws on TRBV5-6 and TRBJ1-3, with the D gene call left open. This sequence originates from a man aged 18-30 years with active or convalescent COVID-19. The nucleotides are TGTGCCAGCAGCTTTAGTCACCCTGGAAACACCATATATTTT. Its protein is CASSFSHPGNTIYF. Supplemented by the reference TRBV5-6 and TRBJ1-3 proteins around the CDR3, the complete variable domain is DAGVTQSPTHLIKTRGQQVTLRCSPKSGHDTVSWYQQALGQGPQFIFQYYEEEERQRGNFPDRFSGHQFPNYSSELNVNALLLGDSALYLCASSFSHPGNTIYFGEGSWLTVV.